Here is one T cell receptor (beta chain) with its context. There is no known antigen for this receptor. No base quality values were provided; no much bigger clone lies one nucleotide off. The study evaluated CTLA-4 blockade (ipilimumab) given together with focal radiation therapy in patients who had chemo-refractory metastatic non-small-cell lung cancer. The data derive from a study of radiotherapy plus CTLA-4 blockade in lung cancer (dated by TCRdb to 2017 to 2018). Concerning the study at large: Objective responses were observed in 18% of enrolled patients, and disease control was achieved in about 32%.

The germline V gene encodes CDR1 MDHEN and CDR2 SYDVKM. Trimming takes 6 bases off V and 3 bases off J; junction bases not matched to a gene: 8. The CDR3 measures 15 amino acids from cysteine to phenylalanine. Only the CDR3 part of the read is kept: 45 bases, read in frame from the first base. Libraries were made using the immunoSEQ multiplex PCR assay. This immuneACCESS table, as held by TCRdb, lists in-frame sequences with V and J called but not all clones. Of the missing ones, under half trace to an unresolved V gene in checked studies; the others have no known cause. This sample lists approximately 49,000 clones; 70% to 90% were detected once. The leading ten clones occupy around a quarter of the sample. Overall study results and their limits: TCR clones derived from tumors expanded in peripheral blood after treatment with radiotherapy and ipilimumab. The strongest predictors of response were reported to be early dynamic shifts in blood T cell clones along with a rise in serum interferon-beta following radiation.

The chain is made from TRBV28 and TRBJ1-1, and 9 junctional nucleotides match TRBD1. The TCR comes from a human donor with non-small cell lung cancer whose response to radiotherapy plus ipilimumab could not be evaluated. The input for sequencing was peripheral blood, taken from a patient treated with radiotherapy plus ipilimumab. The CDR3 region has the sequence CASRNGQGSYTEAFF. The bases read TGTGCCAGCAGAAATGGACAGGGGAGTTACACTGAAGCTTTCTTT.